This T cell receptor beta chain appears in the sequencing data of a study of CD8 T cells in ankylosing spondylitis. The study's findings and limits: In the blood and synovial fluid of reactive arthritis, some motif variants had been previously reported. Peripheral blood held disease-linked clones only at relatively low frequency, and these were CD8+. Eight highly homologous variants formed a TCR beta motif that appeared characteristic of ankylosing spondylitis blood.

Unmatched junction bases numbered 11, after V lost 6 bases and J lost 8 bases. The CDR3 sequence is 14 residues long. CDR1 and CDR2 (germline): DFQATT, SNEGSKA (reference sequence). This clonotype was detected a few times. Its matching antigen is unknown. A quantitative 5'-RACE method, one with molecular barcodes, was used to make TCR beta libraries. MiXCR, applied by TCRdb to the 5' RACE reads, yields one record per CDR3 protein. The sample has around 430,000 distinct CDR3 sequences; 17% are singletons. The chain has TRBV20-1 and TRBJ2-1, with 9 bases that match TRBD2. The receptor was isolated from a male donor with ankylosing spondylitis. Sequences were obtained from blood, either unsorted or a sorted T cell fraction (not recorded which). The CDR3 DNA reads TGCAGTGCCGCCGTAGGCGGGAGGGCGGATGAGCAGTTCTTC. Amino acid sequence: CSAAVGGRADEQFF.